Listed below are T cell receptor beta chains from one sample, sequenced in a study of cytomegalovirus exposure and HLA in healthy donors. TCRdb's copy holds only in-frame clones and misses some; the assay was immunoSEQ multiplex PCR. The table lists fewer than 150,000 clones, around 80% of them singletons, with approximately 0.22% in the top ten. Material for sequencing was PBMCs. The receptors were gathered from a man in his forties or fifties in good health and CMV-seronegative. Both conserved end residues are part of each CDR3. Each record gives: V gene, J gene, CDR3 length, CDR3 protein.

>TRBV5-1|TRBJ2-7|13
CASSTQGSYEQYF
>TRBV6-4|TRBJ2-3|16
CASRALAGVDADTQYF
>TRBV5-4|TRBJ1-5|13
CASSLQGNQPQHF
>TRBV11-2|TRBJ2-6|18
CASFTIRTGLSGANVLTF
>TRBV18|TRBJ2-3|13
CASSIGGTDTQYF
>TRBV28|TRBJ1-6|15
CASRERDSIGAPLHF
>TRBV4-1|TRBJ2-1|15
CASSQQGQSYNEQFF
>TRBV6-1|TRBJ1-1|12
CASSRRGTEAFF
>TRBV4-2|TRBJ1-2|14
CASFSGQGLVGYTF
>TRBV9|TRBJ2-2|16
CASSVGERDYTGELFF
>TRBV6-5|TRBJ2-7|14
CASAKWDKAYEQYF
>TRBV9|TRBJ1-2|12
CASNGYGTGIVF
>TRBV14|TRBJ1-2|13
CASSQVRAYGYTF
>TRBV4-2|TRBJ2-1|15
CASSQGQGGYNEQFF
>TRBV10-3|TRBJ1-1|14
CAISPREANTEAFF
>TRBV12-2|TRBJ2-1|21
CASRLARFASLLGVRNDEQFF
>TRBV5-4|TRBJ2-2|16
CASSAQTSGATGELFF
>TRBV7-8|TRBJ1-2|14
CASSWGDRSYGYTF
>TRBV5-1|TRBJ2-5|14
CASSLAGGGETQYF
>TRBV9|TRBJ2-6|18
CASSSRTEGVTGANVLTF
>TRBV7-9|TRBJ2-7|18
CSSSLGQQRESLRDEQYF
>TRBV7-2|TRBJ1-1|16
CASSLDVGAMNTEAFF
>TRBV15|TRBJ1-1|14
CATSLAAPEKEAFF
>TRBV5-4|TRBJ2-3|15
CASTEGLAITDTQYF
>TRBV4-2|TRBJ1-5|13
CASSQDLNQPQHF
>TRBV9|TRBJ1-1|16
CASSVSPRGQGTEAFF
>TRBV27|TRBJ2-3|20
CASSRFGTSGGEFRLDTQYF
>TRBV2|TRBJ2-7|11
CASSPYYEQYF